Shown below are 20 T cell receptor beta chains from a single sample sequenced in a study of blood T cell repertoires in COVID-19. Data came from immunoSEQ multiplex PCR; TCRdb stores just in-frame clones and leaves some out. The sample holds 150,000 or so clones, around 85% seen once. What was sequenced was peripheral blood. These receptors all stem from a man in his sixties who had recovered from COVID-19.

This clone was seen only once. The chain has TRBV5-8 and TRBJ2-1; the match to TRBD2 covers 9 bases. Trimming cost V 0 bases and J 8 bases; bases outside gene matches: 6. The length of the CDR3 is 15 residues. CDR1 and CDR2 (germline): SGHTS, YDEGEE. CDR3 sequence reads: CASSLAGGGAYEQFF. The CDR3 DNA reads TGTGCCAGCAGCTTGGCGGGCGGGGGGGCATATGAGCAGTTCTTC.

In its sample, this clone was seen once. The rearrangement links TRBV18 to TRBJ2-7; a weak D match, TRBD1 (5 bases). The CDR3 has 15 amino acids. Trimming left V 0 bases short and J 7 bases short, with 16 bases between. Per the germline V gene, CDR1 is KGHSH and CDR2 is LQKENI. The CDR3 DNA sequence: TGTGCCAGCTCACCACCGCAGGGTGGGCTCGGGGAGCAGTACTTC. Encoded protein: CASSPPQGGLGEQYF.

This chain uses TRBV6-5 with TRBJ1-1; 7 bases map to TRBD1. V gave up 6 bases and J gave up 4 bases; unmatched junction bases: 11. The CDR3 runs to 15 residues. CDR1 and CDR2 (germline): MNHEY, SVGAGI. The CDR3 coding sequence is TGTGCCAGCAGCCTTCAGGAGGGGGCTGTCACTGAAGCTTTCTTT. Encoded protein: CASSLQEGAVTEAFF.

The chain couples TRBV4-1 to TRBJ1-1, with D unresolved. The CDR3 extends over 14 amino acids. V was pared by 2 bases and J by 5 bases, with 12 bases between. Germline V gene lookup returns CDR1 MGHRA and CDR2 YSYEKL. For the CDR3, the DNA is TGCGCCAGCAGCCAACCAGGTGAGAAAACTGAAGCTTTCTTT. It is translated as CASSQPGEKTEAFF.

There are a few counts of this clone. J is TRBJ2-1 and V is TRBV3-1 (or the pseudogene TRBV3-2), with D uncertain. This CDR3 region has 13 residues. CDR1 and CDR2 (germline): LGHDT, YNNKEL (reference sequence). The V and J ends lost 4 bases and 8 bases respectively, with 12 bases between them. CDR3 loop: CASSPGGLHEQFF. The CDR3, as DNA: TGTGCCAGCAGCCCCGGCGGCCTTCATGAGCAGTTCTTC.

The CDR3 DNA sequence: TGTGCCTGGAGTGTACAGGTTAGGGCAGATACGCAGTATTTT. As protein: CAWSVQVRADTQYF. V usage is TRBV30 and J usage is TRBJ2-3; maybe TRBD1 (5 bases). Germline V gene sequence: CDR1 GTSNPN, CDR2 SVGIG (reference sequence). Trimming left V 0 bases short and J 4 bases short, with 11 bases between. The CDR3 length is 14 residues. Variable domain in full (rest from reference TRBV30 and TRBJ2-3): SQTIHQWPATLVQPVGSPLSLECTVEGTSNPNLYWYRQAAGRGLQLLFYSVGIGQISSEVPQNLSASRPQDRQFILSSKKLLLSDSGFYLCAWSVQVRADTQYFGPGTRLTVL.

The DNA for the CDR3 is TGTGCCAGCAGTGAAGGACAGGGAGGGCTCGAGCAGTACTTC. This codes for CASSEGQGGLEQYF. The chain carries TRBV27 and TRBJ2-7; a weak D match, TRBD1 (8 bases). There are 14 residues in the CDR3. Germline CDR1 and CDR2: MNHEY and SMNVEV (reference sequence). Deletions cut 5 bases from V and 6 bases from J, with 17 bases between.

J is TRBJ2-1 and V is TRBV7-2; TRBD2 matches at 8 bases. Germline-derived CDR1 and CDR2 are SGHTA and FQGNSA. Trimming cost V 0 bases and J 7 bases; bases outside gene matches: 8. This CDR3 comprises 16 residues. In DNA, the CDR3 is TGTGCCAGCAGCTTAGCCGGGAGGGGGGCCGGGAATGAGCAGTTCTTC. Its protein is CASSLAGRGAGNEQFF. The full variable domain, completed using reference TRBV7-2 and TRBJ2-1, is GAGVSQSPSNKVTEKGKDVELRCDPISGHTALYWYRQSLGQGLEFLIYFQGNSAPDKSGLPSDRFSAERTGGSVSTLTIQRTQQEDSAVYLCASSLAGRGAGNEQFFGPGTRLTVL.

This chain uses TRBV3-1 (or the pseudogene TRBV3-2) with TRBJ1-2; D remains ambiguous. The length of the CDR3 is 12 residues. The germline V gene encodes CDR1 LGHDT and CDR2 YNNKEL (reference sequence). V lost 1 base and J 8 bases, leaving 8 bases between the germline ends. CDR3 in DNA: TGTGCCAGCAGCCAAGGACGGCGGGGCTACACCTTC. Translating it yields CASSQGRRGYTF.

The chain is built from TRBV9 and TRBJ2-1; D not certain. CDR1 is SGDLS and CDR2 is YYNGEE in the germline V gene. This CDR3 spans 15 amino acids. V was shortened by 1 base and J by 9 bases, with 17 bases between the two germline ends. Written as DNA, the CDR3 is TGTGCCAGCAGCGTATTGTCAAGCGTCAAGGTTGAGCAGTTCTTC. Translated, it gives CASSVLSSVKVEQFF.

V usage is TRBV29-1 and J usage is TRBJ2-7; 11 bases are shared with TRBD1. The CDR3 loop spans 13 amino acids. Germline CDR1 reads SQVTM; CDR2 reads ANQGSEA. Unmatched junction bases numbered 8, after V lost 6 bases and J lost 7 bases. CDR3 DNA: TGCAGCGTCCGCCGGACAGGGGGCAGAGAGCAGTACTTC. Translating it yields CSVRRTGGREQYF.

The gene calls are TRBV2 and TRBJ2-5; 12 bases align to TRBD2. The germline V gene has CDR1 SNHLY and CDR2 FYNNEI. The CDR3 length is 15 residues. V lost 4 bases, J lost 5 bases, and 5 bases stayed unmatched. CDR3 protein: CASSALAGGPETQYF. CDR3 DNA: TGTGCCAGCAGTGCTCTAGCGGGGGGGCCTGAGACCCAGTACTTC.

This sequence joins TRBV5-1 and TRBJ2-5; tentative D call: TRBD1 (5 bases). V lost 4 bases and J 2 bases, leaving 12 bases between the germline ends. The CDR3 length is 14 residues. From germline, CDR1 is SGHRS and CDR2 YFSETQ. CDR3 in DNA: TGCGCCAGCAGCCACTCGACAGCGCAAGAGACCCAGTACTTC. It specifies CASSHSTAQETQYF.

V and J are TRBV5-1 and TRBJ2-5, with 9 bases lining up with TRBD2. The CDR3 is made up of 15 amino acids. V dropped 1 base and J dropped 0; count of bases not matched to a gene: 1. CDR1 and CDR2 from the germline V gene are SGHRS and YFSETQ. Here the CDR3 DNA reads TGCGCCAGCAGCTTGCTAGCGGGGTACCAAGAGACCCAGTACTTC. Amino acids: CASSLLAGYQETQYF. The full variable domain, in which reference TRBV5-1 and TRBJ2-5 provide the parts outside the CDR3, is KAGVTQTPRYLIKTRGQQVTLSCSPISGHRSVSWYQQTPGQGLQFLFEYFSETQRNKGNFPGRFSGRQFSNSRSEMNVSTLELGDSALYLCASSLLAGYQETQYFGPGTRLLVL.

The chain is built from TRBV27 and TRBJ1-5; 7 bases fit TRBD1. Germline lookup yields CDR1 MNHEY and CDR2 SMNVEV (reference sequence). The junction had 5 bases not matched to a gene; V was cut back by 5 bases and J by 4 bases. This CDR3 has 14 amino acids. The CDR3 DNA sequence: TGTGCCAGCAGTCCCTTGACAGGGAATCAGCCCCAGCATTTT. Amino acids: CASSPLTGNQPQHF.

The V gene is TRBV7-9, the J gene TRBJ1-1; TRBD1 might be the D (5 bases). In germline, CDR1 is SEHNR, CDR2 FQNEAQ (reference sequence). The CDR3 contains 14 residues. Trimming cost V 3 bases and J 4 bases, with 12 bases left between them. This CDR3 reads CASSFGRRGTEAFF. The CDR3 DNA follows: TGTGCCAGCAGCTTCGGCCGAAGGGGCACTGAAGCTTTCTTT.

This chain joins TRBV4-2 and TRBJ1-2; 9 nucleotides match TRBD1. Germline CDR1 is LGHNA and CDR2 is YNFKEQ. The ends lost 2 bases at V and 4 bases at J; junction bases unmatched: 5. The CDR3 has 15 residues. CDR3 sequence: CASSQRDRDFYGYTF. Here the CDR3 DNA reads TGTGCCAGCAGCCAACGGGACAGGGACTTCTATGGCTACACCTTC.

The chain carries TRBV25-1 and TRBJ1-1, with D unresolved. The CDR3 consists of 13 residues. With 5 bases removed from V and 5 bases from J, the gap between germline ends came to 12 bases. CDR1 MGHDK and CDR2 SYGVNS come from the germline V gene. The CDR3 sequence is CASSRVPGTEAFF. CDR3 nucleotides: TGTGCCAGCAGTCGGGTCCCGGGTACTGAAGCTTTCTTT.

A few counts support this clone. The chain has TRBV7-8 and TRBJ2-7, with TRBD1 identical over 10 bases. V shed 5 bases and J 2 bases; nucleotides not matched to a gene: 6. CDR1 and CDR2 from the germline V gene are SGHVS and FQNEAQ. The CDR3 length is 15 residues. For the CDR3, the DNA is TGTGCCAGCAGCCCGGGGACAGGGGACACCTACGAGCAGTACTTC. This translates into CASSPGTGDTYEQYF. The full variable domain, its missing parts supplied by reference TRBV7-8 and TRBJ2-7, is GAGVSQSPRYKVAKRGQDVALRCDPISGHVSLFWYQQALGQGPEFLTYFQNEAQLDKSGLPSDRFFAERPEGSVSTLKIQRTQQEDSAVYLCASSPGTGDTYEQYFGPGTRLTVT.

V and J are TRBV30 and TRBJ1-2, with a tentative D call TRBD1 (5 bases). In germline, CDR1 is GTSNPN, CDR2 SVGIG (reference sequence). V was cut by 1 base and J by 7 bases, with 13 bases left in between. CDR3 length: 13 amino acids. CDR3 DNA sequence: TGTGCCTGGAGTGCACGGGGGGATGGTGGCTACACCTTC. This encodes CAWSARGDGGYTF.